This T cell receptor (beta chain) was recorded in a study of identical twins. This clonotype was detected many times. Healthy Caucasians provided all donations. MiXCR, run by TCRdb on the 5' RACE reads, gives a single entry per CDR3 protein. The sample holds 200,000 to 300,000 distinct CDR3 sequences, about 7.3% seen once. The germline V and J ends were trimmed by 2 bases and 11 bases, with 18 bases remaining between them. CDR1 and CDR2 (germline): SGHAT, FQNNGV. The CDR3 spans 14 residues. Separately, the same data were catalogued under a study of yellow fever vaccine responses in identical twins.

The rearrangement joins TRBV11-2 to TRBJ1-1; tentatively, D is TRBD1 (5 bases). The sequencing input was memory (CD45RO+) T cells sorted from blood. The TCR comes from a woman between 18 and 29 years old in good health. CDR3 in DNA: TGTGCCAGCAGCTTACAGGGCGTGACAGTAAAGGCTTTCTTT. It is translated as CASSLQGVTVKAFF.